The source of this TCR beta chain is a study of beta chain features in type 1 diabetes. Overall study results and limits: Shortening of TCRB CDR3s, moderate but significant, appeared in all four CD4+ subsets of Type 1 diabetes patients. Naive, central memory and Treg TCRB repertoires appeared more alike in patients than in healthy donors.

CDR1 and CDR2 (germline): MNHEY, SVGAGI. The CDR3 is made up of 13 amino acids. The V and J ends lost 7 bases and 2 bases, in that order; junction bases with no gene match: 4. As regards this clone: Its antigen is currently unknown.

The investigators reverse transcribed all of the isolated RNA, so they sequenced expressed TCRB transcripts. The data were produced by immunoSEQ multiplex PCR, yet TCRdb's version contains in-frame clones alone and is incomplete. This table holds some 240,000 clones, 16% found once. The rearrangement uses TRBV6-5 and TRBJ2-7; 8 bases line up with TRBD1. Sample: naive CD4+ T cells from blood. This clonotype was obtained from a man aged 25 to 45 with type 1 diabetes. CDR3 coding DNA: TGTGCCAGCACCCGGACAGGGACCTACGAGCAGTACTTC. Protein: CASTRTGTYEQYF.